This T cell receptor beta chain is drawn from a study of shared clonotypes between healthy human individuals (dated by TCRdb to 2018 to 2020). Some background on the complete study: The cohort comprised a couple of women and a few men aged 18 to 49 years. Per donor, three plates each were used for CD4 naive and CD4 memory, two for CD8 naive, and one for CD8 memory. To increase sequencing depth and limit assay-specific biases, different laboratories used diverse techniques to prepare libraries and sequence TCR repertoires. Blood TCR repertoires of a handful of healthy adults were deeply sequenced to estimate repertoire size and the extent of clonotype sharing between individuals. Each donor's leukapheresis produced roughly between roughly 0.85 and 9 billion PBMCs.

As to this clone: Its binding antigen is unknown. Base qualities are missing; no much larger clone stands one base away.

CD8 naive samples were CD45RO-negative cells positively selected for CCR7, giving a CD45RA+CCR7+ population that excluded TemRA cells. The donors were healthy, HIV-negative adults who had no recently reported acute infections or vaccinations. Only Caucasian adults living in Nashville, Tennessee, USA were represented among the donors. Blood was collected by leukapheresis, and PBMCs were isolated by Ficoll-Histopaque density gradient centrifugation and then cryopreserved in liquid nitrogen vapor phase. Analytical flow cytometry was used to check the purity and quantity of every magnetically sorted T cell population. Each sorted fraction had its genomic DNA isolated and then quantified by UV absorbance on a Nanodrop 2000c. Using the deep immunoSEQ assay, TCR CDR3 regions were amplified from genomic DNA by multiplex PCR. Extracted genomic DNA from each cell subset was spread evenly across all wells of several immunoSEQ 96-well plates, with each plate serving as a replicate. Each replicate PCR for sorted subsets received about 0.2 ug genomic DNA, equal to tens of thousands of T cell genomes. Purified libraries were quantified with a Qubit 3.0 fluorometer, sized on a Bioanalyzer 2100, and re-quantified with the KAPA Library Quantification kit. Each immunoSEQ 96-well plate was sequenced on its own single-read 150-cycle Illumina NextSeq 550 flow cell. Per the original workflow: The immunoSEQ output contained only junctional sequences without quality scores, so filtering could not match that applied to full-length reads. Sequences were annotated with PyIR, a Python wrapper for IgBLAST v1.9, using IMGT germline references to assign V/J genes and CDR3. Reads were removed for weak V/J assignments (E-value above 1e-6), missing CDR3, stop codons, out-of-frame junctions, or ambiguous translated residues. V3J clonotypes were defined as sequences sharing an identical inferred V gene, J gene, and CDR3 amino acid sequence. Percentage overlap between repertoires was computed as shared unique clonotypes divided by the size of the smaller repertoire. Richness of each repertoire was evaluated using RTK rarefaction, the Chao1 estimator, and Recon v2.1 estimates of unobserved clonotypes. Generation probabilities were computed with OLGA for all TCRbeta clonotypes obtained by the gDNA method from several donors. This immuneACCESS table, as held by TCRdb, lists in-frame sequences with V and J called but not all clones. Of the missing ones, under half trace to an unresolved V gene in checked studies; the others have no known cause. V, J and clone size are taken as reported in that table, and D and trimming were inferred from the DNA itself. The sample table holds fewer than 1 million clones, of which about 97% were seen once. Roughly 0.23% of the sample is in the top ten clones.

CDR1 and CDR2 are drawn from the germline V gene: SGHTA, FQGNSA. From V the trimming removes 5 bases and from J it removes 0 bases, while the gene matches leave 6 bases of the junction unaccounted for. The CDR3 runs 16 amino acids, cysteine and phenylalanine included. The entry retains the CDR3 DNA only, 48 bases that are in frame from base 1. On the study overall, not on this receptor specifically: Larger estimated clonotype richness was generally found for naive subsets than for memory subsets. Sampling was restricted to blood, and TCR repertoires in tissues likely differ from the TCR repertoires found in blood. Because the study included a small number of donors, the genetic and exposure-history diversity represented was limited. Across four donors, 5% to 6% of naive CD4, 3% to 4% of naive CD8, around 2.5% of memory CD4, and approximately 0.42% of memory CD8 clonotypes were shared. Compared with non-shared clonotypes, clonotypes shared by all four sorted-subset donors had higher generation probabilities. Even with the large sequencing depth, rarefaction of the sorted-subset datasets indicated that sequencing was incomplete. Pairwise subsampling led to the expectation that sequencing depth would affect the degree of clonotype sharing among donors.

The source material was naive CD8+ T cells sorted from blood. The cell subset or site label of this sample denotes: CD45RA+CCR7+. The TCR sequence derives from a man aged 25 to 40 in good health. The V gene is TRBV7-2 and the J gene is TRBJ2-7, and 11 bases in between align with TRBD2. The nucleotides read TGTGCCAGCAGCGGAAGACTAGCGGGACCCTCCTACGAGCAGTACTTC. The resulting protein is CASSGRLAGPSYEQYF.